The 4 T cell receptor beta chains in this list originate from one sample, sequenced in a study of T cell repertoires in cytomegalovirus infection (dated by TCRdb to the late 2010s). What this sample's treatment or condition label stands for: in vitro stimulation with specific CMV peptide epitopes to enrich CMV-specific T cells. These receptors have no identified antigens. Sequencing instrument: Illumina HiSeq 1500. TCRdb handled the public reads itself, with Q25 trimming in fastp and clone calling in MiXCR, and kept productive beta chains. Each CDR3 protein appears once, grouped with its most common genes and DNA. For this sample the table gives approximately 470,000 distinct CDR3 sequences, of which about 42% were detected only once. The ten largest clonotypes hold about 39% of the sample. Material: cultured PBMCs, obtained from culture after CMV antigen stimulation. These receptors all come from a human donor in good health (CMV status not recorded). Some clones in this sample may be carry-over from other donors' samples.

This clonotype was seen a few times. The CDR3 region is CASEWESVRGEQFF. As DNA, the CDR3 is TGTGCCAGCGAGTGGGAGTCCGTACGGGGCGAGCAGTTCTTC. J is TRBJ2-1 and V is TRBV7-2; the D call may be TRBD1 or TRBD2 (5 bases each). The germline CDR1 and CDR2 sequences are SGHTA and FQGNSA. Trimming stripped 8 bases from V and 10 bases from J, with 21 bases between. There are 14 residues in the CDR3.

The V gene is TRBV18, the J gene TRBJ1-5; D may be TRBD1 (5 bases). Trimming stripped 3 bases from V and 10 bases from J, with 22 bases between. Germline V CDR1 and CDR2: KGHSH, LQKENI. The CDR3 totals 16 residues. The CDR3 loop reads CASSPQGEGPNGPQHF. CDR3 coding DNA: TGTGCCAGCTCACCCCAAGGGGAAGGGCCCAATGGCCCCCAGCATTTT.

The J gene is TRBJ1-1, the V gene TRBV12-3 or TRBV12-4; 11 bases are shared with TRBD1. The CDR3 has 14 residues. Trimming at V came to 4 bases and at J to 7 bases, leaving 5 bases not matched to a gene. The CDR3 coding sequence is TGTGCCAGCAGTTCCGGACAGGGGGCCGATGAAGCTTTCTTT. It translates to CASSSGQGADEAFF.

The rearrangement joins TRBV27 to TRBJ1-1; TRBD1 agrees at 7 bases. This CDR3 has 14 amino acids. Germline values: CDR1 MNHEY, CDR2 SMNVEV (reference sequence). J gave up 3 bases and V 4 bases, and 5 bases lay outside the gene matches. CDR3 nucleotide sequence: TGTGCCAGCAGTTACACCACAGGGGACACTGAAGCTTTCTTT. Translation gives CASSYTTGDTEAFF.